The entry below describes one T cell receptor beta chain. The antigen is undetermined. Per germline, CDR1 SGHTA and CDR2 FQGNSA. V lost 5 bases, J lost 8 bases, and 15 bases lay in between. The CDR3 spans 13 residues. This specimen comes from a study of blood T cells in healthy people across ages. Total RNA extracted from each sample amounted to at least 6 micrograms. General study points: Diversity estimated from one million T cells was considered an underestimate. More naive CD4+ cells and higher diversity marked long-lived donors relative to aged donors.

The use of a sample-barcoded 5' primer and a J-beta primer mix characterized a second PCR of about 6 to 12 cycles. Researchers report that a template-switch adaptor with 12 random nucleotides tagged each cDNA molecule. MiXCR, applied by TCRdb to the 5' RACE reads, yields one record per CDR3 protein. In the table there are approximately 810,000 distinct CDR3 sequences, around 30% of which are singletons. This TCR was sampled from a woman of 80 years or more in good health. The chain uses TRBV7-2 and TRBJ1-2; no clear D. Sequenced: blood. CDR3 in amino acids: CASSVFSGYGYTF. DNA for the CDR3: TGTGCCAGCAGCGTCTTCTCAGGTTACGGCTACACCTTC.